Listed below are T cell receptor beta chains from one sample, sequenced in a study of blood T cell repertoires in COVID-19. TCRdb's table, derived via immunoSEQ multiplex PCR, lists solely in-frame clones and lacks some. The sample lists 450,000 to 500,000 clones, approximately 83% occurring once. The material sequenced was peripheral blood. The source is a human donor in a cohort sampled during active COVID-19. CDR3s include the opening cysteine and the closing phenylalanine or tryptophan. Fields, in order: J gene, clone size, CDR3 length, V gene, D gene, CDR3 DNA, CDR3 protein. D genes are given only for firm matches. The size of a clone is reported for some rows only, either as once, few or many, or as a class for expanded clones.

TRBJ1-2	.	13	TRBV3-1/TRBV3-2	.	TGTGCCAGCAGCCATGAATCTAATTATGGCTACACCTTC	CASSHESNYGYTF
TRBJ2-2	.	17	TRBV5-1	TRBD1	TGCGCCAGCAGCCCGGGACAGGGTTTGGTTAACACCGGGGAGCTGTTTTTT	CASSPGQGLVNTGELFF
TRBJ1-5	.	15	TRBV30	TRBD1	TGTGCCTGGACCCAGGGGGCGGATAGCAATCAGCCCCAGCATTTT	CAWTQGADSNQPQHF
TRBJ1-3	.	11	TRBV28	TRBD1	TGTGCCAGCAATGACAGGGGCACCATATATTTT	CASNDRGTIYF
TRBJ2-3	.	17	TRBV5-1	.	TGCGCCAGCAGCTTGGCCAGTACTGGACTGCTCACAGATACGCAGTATTTT	CASSLASTGLLTDTQYF
TRBJ2-5	.	14	TRBV28	.	TGTGCCAGCAGTTCCGAGACAGGAGGAGAGACCCAGTACTTC	CASSSETGGETQYF
TRBJ2-7	.	15	TRBV5-5	TRBD1	TGTGCCAGCAGCTCTGGGGGACAGGGTCAAACAAGGCAGTACTTC	CASSSGGQGQTRQYF
TRBJ2-3	.	17	TRBV11-2	TRBD2	TGTGCCAGCAGCCTCTTTACTAGCGGGAGTTTGGGAGATACGCAGTATTTT	CASSLFTSGSLGDTQYF
TRBJ2-2	.	16	TRBV3-1/TRBV3-2	.	TGTGCCAGCAGCCAAGTCACCAGGACAGCCGGCGGGGAGCTGTTTTTT	CASSQVTRTAGGELFF
TRBJ1-4	.	14	TRBV6-5	TRBD1	TGTGCCAGCGCGCGGACAGGGAAGGATGAAAAACTGTTTTTT	CASARTGKDEKLFF
TRBJ1-2	.	14	TRBV5-6	.	TGTGCCAGCCTCCGGGGGGGTACTAACTATGGCTACACCTTC	CASLRGGTNYGYTF
TRBJ2-4	.	19	TRBV4-1	.	TGCGCCAGCAGCTTAACCCAAGAGAAGTCCCTCATAGCCAAAAACATTCAGTACTTC	CASSLTQEKSLIAKNIQYF
TRBJ1-2	.	16	TRBV10-3	.	TGTGCCATCAGTGAGTCGGTGGGGCGGTTTAACTATGGCTACACCTTC	CAISESVGRFNYGYTF
TRBJ2-7	.	12	TRBV6-5	.	TGTGCCACCAACAGGGACTCCTACGAGCAGTACTTC	CATNRDSYEQYF
TRBJ1-1	.	13	TRBV7-3	.	TGTGCCAGCAGCTTACAGGTTAGCACTGAAGCTTTCTTT	CASSLQVSTEAFF
TRBJ2-3	.	14	TRBV7-9	.	TGTGCCAGCACCCAAGCGGGCTGGGTAGATACGCAGTATTTT	CASTQAGWVDTQYF
TRBJ1-1	few	14	TRBV19	.	TGTGCCAGTAGTCTCCGGACACCGAACACTGAAGCTTTCTTT	CASSLRTPNTEAFF
TRBJ1-4	.	14	TRBV19	.	TGTGCCAGTAGTCCCCTCGCGCCCAATGAAAAACTGTTTTTT	CASSPLAPNEKLFF
TRBJ2-1	once	15	TRBV6-1	.	TGTGCCAGCAGTGAACAGGGGTCCTGGGGAGATGAGCAGTTCTTC	CASSEQGSWGDEQFF
TRBJ1-5	.	15	TRBV4-2	TRBD1	TGTGCCAGCAGCCGGACAGGGGAGATAGATCAGCCCCAGCATTTT	CASSRTGEIDQPQHF
TRBJ2-1	.	13	TRBV9	.	TGTGCCAGCAGCTCCCTCCTACACAATGAGCAGTTCTTC	CASSSLLHNEQFF
TRBJ2-3	.	13	TRBV30	.	TGTGCCTGGAGTTACCCGGGAACAGATACGCAGTATTTT	CAWSYPGTDTQYF
TRBJ1-2	.	14	TRBV9	.	TGTGCCAGCAGCGTAGACAGAGCTAACTATGGCTACACCTTC	CASSVDRANYGYTF
TRBJ1-4	.	14	TRBV27	TRBD1	TGTGCCACCCCGCGGACAGGGGTAAATGAAAAACTGTTTTTT	CATPRTGVNEKLFF
TRBJ2-1	.	15	TRBV11-3	TRBD2	TGTGCCAGCAGCGCGGGACTAGCGCTAGACAATGAGCAGTTCTTC	CASSAGLALDNEQFF
TRBJ2-1	.	14	TRBV7-3	.	TGTGCCAGCAGCTTAGCGGGGACCTCCAATGAGCAGTTCTTC	CASSLAGTSNEQFF
TRBJ1-1	few	15	TRBV7-9	.	TGTGCCAGCAGCTTTGCAGACAGGTCGAACACTGAAGCTTTCTTT	CASSFADRSNTEAFF
TRBJ2-5	.	14	TRBV11-3	TRBD2	TGTGCCAGCAGCCTGGGACTATCGGGGGAGACCCAGTACTTC	CASSLGLSGETQYF
TRBJ1-4	.	12	TRBV3-1/TRBV3-2	TRBD1	TGTGCCAGCACAGGACAGGGGCCGGGGCTGTTTTTT	CASTGQGPGLFF
TRBJ2-3	.	19	TRBV3-1/TRBV3-2	.	TGTGCCAGCAGCCCTCAAAGGGGGGACTTCCTCGGGGGGACAGATACGCAGTATTTT	CASSPQRGDFLGGTDTQYF
TRBJ1-2	.	14	TRBV28	.	TGTGCCAGCAGTCGCCTTGGAGGTTACTATGGCTACACCTTC	CASSRLGGYYGYTF
TRBJ2-5	.	14	TRBV9	.	TGTGCCAGCAGCGTAATCGGGGTCTCGGAGACCCAGTACTTC	CASSVIGVSETQYF
TRBJ1-2	.	14	TRBV6-5	.	TGTGCCAGCAGACTCCGAGAGGCTAACTATGGCTACACCTTC	CASRLREANYGYTF
TRBJ2-7	.	16	TRBV11-1	TRBD1	TGTGCCAGCAGCCTACTTGAGACAGGGTCAGGCTACGAGCAGTACTTC	CASSLLETGSGYEQYF
TRBJ2-7	.	13	TRBV18	.	TGTGCCAGCTCACTCCCGGGCTCCTACGAGCAGTACTTC	CASSLPGSYEQYF
TRBJ1-5	.	15	TRBV6-6	.	TGTGCCAGTCTGCACGGAACAGGGAACAATCAGCCCCAGCATTTT	CASLHGTGNNQPQHF
TRBJ2-5	.	16	TRBV4-2	TRBD2	TGTGCCAGCAGCCAAGAAGCGGGAGGGCCTTGGGAGACCCAGTACTTC	CASSQEAGGPWETQYF
TRBJ1-1	once	13	TRBV10-3	.	TGTGCCATCAGTGTCACAGGGTACACTGAAGCTTTCTTT	CAISVTGYTEAFF
TRBJ2-2	.	16	TRBV24-1	.	TGTGCCACCAGTGGTCCACAGGGTGCTAACACCGGGGAGCTGTTTTTT	CATSGPQGANTGELFF
TRBJ1-4	.	15	TRBV28	TRBD1	TGTGCCAGCAGTTTAACCGGGACAGGGTTCGAAAAACTGTTTTTT	CASSLTGTGFEKLFF
TRBJ1-1	.	16	TRBV3-1/TRBV3-2	TRBD1	TGTGCCAGCAGCCACGACCCGGACAGGGTTTTCCCTGAAGCTTTCTTT	CASSHDPDRVFPEAFF
TRBJ2-2	.	16	TRBV5-1	TRBD2	TGCGCCAGCAGCTTGGCCGCGGGAGAGGGAACCGGGGAGCTGTTTTTT	CASSLAAGEGTGELFF
TRBJ1-1	.	15	TRBV29-1	.	TGCAGCGTTGTTTATATGCCGGGGACTAACACTGAAGCTTTCTTT	CSVVYMPGTNTEAFF
TRBJ1-3	once	14	TRBV7-3	.	TGTGCCAGCAGCATGGGGGCAGGGCTCAACACCATATATTTT	CASSMGAGLNTIYF
TRBJ2-1	few	12	TRBV19	.	TGTGCCAGTTTAGCGTCCTACAATGAGCAGTTCTTC	CASLASYNEQFF
TRBJ1-1	.	14	TRBV7-3	TRBD1	TGTGCCAGCAGCCGGGGACAGGCGAACACTGAAGCTTTCTTT	CASSRGQANTEAFF